A single sample gave rise to the 15 T cell receptor beta chains below, sequenced in a study of blood T cell repertoires in COVID-19. TCRdb keeps only in-frame clones here, not all; method: immunoSEQ multiplex PCR. The sample contains about 270,000 clones, roughly 88% of which appear only once. The sample was PBMCs or T cells enriched from blood (not recorded which). All receptors derive from a woman in her 30s who had recovered from COVID-19.

V gene TRBV7-9 combines with J gene TRBJ2-7, with D unresolved. The CDR3 loop spans 14 amino acids. Trimming shortened V by 1 base and J by 1 base, and 8 bases separated the two germline ends. CDR1 SEHNR and CDR2 FQNEAQ come from the germline V gene (reference sequence). CDR3 coding DNA: TGTGCCAGCAGCTTAGGCCTCAGATCCTACGAGCAGTACTTC. It encodes CASSLGLRSYEQYF.

The sample holds a few counts of this clone. The chain recombines TRBV20-1 with TRBJ1-4; D call uncertain. The V gene lost 6 bases and the J gene lost 7 bases, with 6 bases spanning the gap. This CDR3 is built from 10 residues. Germline V gene sequence: CDR1 DFQATT, CDR2 SNEGSKA (reference sequence). The DNA for the CDR3 is TGCAGTGCCCATAGTGAAAAACTGTTTTTT. It yields the protein CSAHSEKLFF.

The chain carries TRBV5-4 and TRBJ2-3; TRBD2 might be the D (6 bases). Trimming took off 7 bases at V and 3 bases at J, with 21 bases between the two ends. The CDR3 loop spans 16 amino acids. Germline CDR1 and CDR2: SGHNT and YYREEE (reference sequence). CDR3 sequence: CASGGTGSRVTDTQYF. For the CDR3, the DNA is TGTGCCAGCGGGGGGACCGGGAGTCGTGTGACAGATACGCAGTATTTT.

The chain combines TRBV11-3 with TRBJ2-2; 9 nucleotides align to TRBD1. The CDR3 covers 15 residues. Trimming removed 4 bases from V and 6 bases from J; junction bases left unmatched: 6. Germline lookup yields CDR1 SGHNT and CDR2 YENEEA. The CDR3 reads CASSSRGTGSGELFF. The CDR3 bases are TGTGCCAGCAGCTCCAGGGGGACAGGGTCCGGGGAGCTGTTTTTT.

This clone was detected only a few times. The chain carries TRBV28 and TRBJ1-5, with TRBD1 matching over 8 bases. There are 16 residues in the CDR3. Trimming took 6 bases from V and 2 from J; bases not matched to a gene: 9. Germline-derived CDR1 and CDR2 are MDHEN and SYDVKM. The CDR3 bases are TGTGCCAGCAGATCCCTCCAGGGGGCTCGCAATCAGCCCCAGCATTTT. Protein product: CASRSLQGARNQPQHF.

The J gene is TRBJ2-3, the V gene TRBV2; 8 bases match TRBD2. CDR3 size: 15 residues. The J segment lost 3 bases and the V segment lost 9 bases, leaving 11 bases of the junction unmatched. From germline, CDR1 is SNHLY and CDR2 FYNNEI. As DNA, the CDR3 is TGTGCCAGGGAAATAGCGGGATTTAAAACAGATACGCAGTATTTT. It yields the protein CAREIAGFKTDTQYF.

The chain combines TRBV7-9 with TRBJ2-7; no definite D call. The CDR3 has 15 amino acids. V was cut by 2 bases and J by 6 bases, with 17 bases left in between. From germline, CDR1 is SEHNR and CDR2 FQNEAQ (reference sequence). The CDR3 here is CASSLSAGSYGEQYF. The DNA of the CDR3 is TGTGCCAGCAGCTTATCCGCAGGCTCTTACGGCGAGCAGTACTTC.

This clone was detected only once. The gene calls are TRBV30 and TRBJ2-1, with 9 bases that match TRBD1. Germline CDR1 is GTSNPN and CDR2 is SVGIG (reference sequence). V shed 1 base, J shed 7 bases, and the junction held 11 bases outside the gene matches. There are 16 residues in the CDR3. This CDR3 reads CAWSAGSGTGMNEQFF. CDR3 DNA: TGTGCCTGGAGTGCCGGGAGCGGGACAGGGATGAATGAGCAGTTCTTC.

This clone was recorded once. V and J are TRBV5-1 and TRBJ2-1; TRBD2 might be the D (6 bases). From germline, CDR1 is SGHRS and CDR2 YFSETQ. The CDR3 covers 16 residues. The V and J ends lost 1 base and 4 bases respectively, with 15 bases between them. CDR3 coding DNA: TGCGCCAGCAGCTTGAACCGACCGGGAGCATACAATGAGCAGTTCTTC. Translation: CASSLNRPGAYNEQFF.

The chain joins TRBV7-6 to TRBJ2-3; 7 nucleotides align to TRBD1. The germline V gene encodes CDR1 SGHVS and CDR2 FNYEAQ. The CDR3 runs to 16 residues. Trimming cost V 6 bases and J 4 bases; bases outside gene matches: 13. CDR3: CASSLLGRGSPDTQYF. The CDR3 nucleotides read TGTGCCAGCAGTCTTCTAGGCAGGGGGTCGCCAGATACGCAGTATTTT. Full variable domain (outside the CDR3, taken from reference TRBV7-6 and TRBJ2-3): GAGVSQSPRYKVTKRGQDVALRCDPISGHVSLYWYRQALGQGPEFLTYFNYEAQQDKSGLPNDRFSAERPEGSISTLTIQRTEQRDSAMYRCASSLLGRGSPDTQYFGPGTRLTVL.

The chain carries TRBV5-5 and TRBJ1-5, with 7 bases that match TRBD1. Germline CDR1 and CDR2: SGHKS and YYEKEE (reference sequence). V was pared by 4 bases and J by 1 base, with 8 bases of the junction left unmatched. The CDR3 extends over 16 amino acids. The CDR3 loop is CASSQKQGSSNQPQHF. Here the CDR3 DNA reads TGTGCCAGCAGCCAGAAACAGGGGTCGAGCAATCAGCCCCAGCATTTT.

This chain uses TRBV7-9 with TRBJ2-5; 7 nucleotides agree with TRBD1. V lost 4 bases, J lost 3 bases, and 8 bases stayed unmatched. The length of the CDR3 is 15 residues. Germline V gene data show CDR1 as SEHNR and CDR2 as FQNEAQ (reference sequence). CDR3 bases: TGTGCCAGCAGCTCGACAGGGAGTCTAAAAGAGACCCAGTACTTC. It codes for CASSSTGSLKETQYF.

The gene calls are TRBV4-2 and TRBJ2-2; TRBD2 matches at 11 bases. The CDR3 runs 17 residues. V dropped 1 base and J dropped 7; count of bases not matched to a gene: 8. Germline lookup yields CDR1 LGHNA and CDR2 YNFKEQ. CDR3 sequence reads: CASSQGSGRVAVGELFF. The CDR3 DNA sequence: TGTGCCAGCAGCCAAGGTAGCGGGAGGGTGGCGGTCGGGGAGCTGTTTTTT.

The chain combines TRBV27 with TRBJ2-7; a possible D gene is TRBD1 (6 bases). CDR3 size: 15 residues. With 2 bases removed from V and 5 bases from J, the gap between germline ends came to 16 bases. Germline CDR1 is MNHEY and CDR2 is SMNVEV (reference sequence). Here the CDR3 reads CASSLRLTGWHEQYF. The CDR3 DNA is TGTGCCAGCAGTTTACGTTTAACAGGGTGGCACGAGCAGTACTTC.

The chain is built from TRBV6-5 and TRBJ1-5; possible D gene TRBD1, 5 bases. Trimming stripped 5 bases from V and 5 bases from J, with 16 bases between. Germline assignment: CDR1 MNHEY and CDR2 SVGAGI. The CDR3 consists of 15 residues. CDR3 sequence (DNA): TGTGCCAGCAGTCCCAGTCGGGGGATCGATCAGCCCCAGCATTTT. This sequence encodes CASSPSRGIDQPQHF.